This T cell receptor beta chain was found in a study of blood T cell repertoires in COVID-19. About the research overall: The analysed material was cDNA or gDNA that came from T cells, B-cell-depleted T cells, or PBMCs.

Trimming shortened V by 8 bases and J by 4 bases, and 20 bases separated the two germline ends. Germline lookup yields CDR1 SNHLY and CDR2 FYNNEI. CDR3 length equals 15 residues. The method was immunoSEQ multiplex PCR; TCRdb's version includes in-frame clones alone and lacks a portion of them. The repertoire holds 200,000 to 250,000 clones, with around 92% as singletons. The chain is built from TRBV2 and TRBJ2-5; D may be TRBD1 (6 bases). This clonotype was obtained from a man aged 30 to 45 with acute or convalescent COVID-19. Source material: peripheral blood. The CDR3 loop reads CASPRGTGLRETQYF. DNA for the CDR3: TGTGCCAGCCCTCGCGGCACAGGGTTGCGAGAGACCCAGTACTTC.